This T cell receptor beta chain was obtained from a study of blood T cell repertoires in COVID-19 (dated by TCRdb to 2018 to 2020). As for the study more broadly: Samples from collaborators originated in the United States, Italy and Spain and spanned both the acute and convalescent phases of COVID-19. The prospective study material was composed of cDNA or gDNA derived from T cells, B-cell-depleted T cells, or PBMCs. Where available, HLA class I and class II types were obtained from metadata supplied by the sample provider rather than from assay-based typing. The repertoires were released in a freely available public database intended as a resource for research on the immune response to SARS-CoV-2. Samples came from the ongoing ImmuneRACE study (first 160 participants) plus 1,254 subjects from 6 global collaborators. Deeply sampled blood TCRbeta repertoires from subjects exposed to, actively infected with, or recovered from COVID-19 were included in the dataset. A de-identified subject ID, COVID-19 status, age in years and sex were almost always included in the sample metadata. Overall study outcomes, separate from this receptor: The quantity of clinical and demographic metadata differed by source and by participant and was supplied without curation.

The collaborating institutions used their own protocols to collect whole blood in K2EDTA tubes. Collaborator samples were shipped for TCRbeta analysis as frozen whole blood, isolated PBMCs, or DNA extracted from either sample type. TCRbeta CDR3 regions were amplified from genomic DNA using the immunoSEQ Assay, a bias-controlled multiplex PCR. Per the source publication's procedure: Nucleated cell counts per sample were estimated from amplification of reference gene primers within the assay. Sequence reads were collapsed and filtered to measure the absolute abundance of every unique TCRbeta CDR3 rearrangement. For each sample, productive Simpson clonality was calculated as the square root of Simpson's diversity index across productive rearrangements. The immuneACCESS repertoire file appears here via TCRdb, limited to in-frame rearrangements. These files lack a portion of the clones; in checked studies, under half of the deficit traces to unresolved V genes, and the cause of the others is not known. V and J calls and clone size are copied from that table; D and trimming were computed from the DNA. The sample records 35,000 or so clones, around 86% of which are singletons. Of the sample, about 6.5% falls within the top ten clones.

As for this clone: This clone's antigen is unknown. No much larger clone exists at a distance of one base, and base qualities are not known.

V is pared back by 4 bases and J by 6 bases, with 7 bases lying between the germline termini. The CDR3 sequence holds 11 residues, the cysteine and phenylalanine included. Kept here is only the CDR3 DNA, which spans 33 bases and is read in frame from base 1. CDR1 and CDR2, looked up from the germline V gene, are SGHVS and FQNEAQ. This sequence uses TRBV7-8 and TRBJ2-7; a tentative D call is TRBD2 (5 bases match). The specimen was peripheral blood. This receptor was identified in a human donor in a cohort sampled during active COVID-19. The nucleotides read TGTGCCAGCAGCTCCACTAGCGAGCAGTACTTC. The translation is CASSSTSEQYF.